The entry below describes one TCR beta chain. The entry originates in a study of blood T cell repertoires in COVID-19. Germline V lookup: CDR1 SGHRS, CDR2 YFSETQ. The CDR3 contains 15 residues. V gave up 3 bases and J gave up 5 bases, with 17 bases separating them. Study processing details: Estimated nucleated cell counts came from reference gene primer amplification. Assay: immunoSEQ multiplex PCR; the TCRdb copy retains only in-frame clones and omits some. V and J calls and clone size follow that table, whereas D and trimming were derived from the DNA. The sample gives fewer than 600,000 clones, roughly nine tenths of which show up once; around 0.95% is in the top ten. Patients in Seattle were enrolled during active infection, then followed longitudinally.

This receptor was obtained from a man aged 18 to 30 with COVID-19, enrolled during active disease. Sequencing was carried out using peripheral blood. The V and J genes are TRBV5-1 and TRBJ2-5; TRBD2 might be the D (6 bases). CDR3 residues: CASSSGLLLVETQYF. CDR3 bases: TGCGCCAGCAGCTCAGGACTACTTTTAGTGGAGACCCAGTACTTC.